This TCR beta chain is from a study of CD8 T cells in ankylosing spondylitis. Regarding the study as a whole: Researchers report that disease-linked clones proved CD8+ and relatively rare in peripheral blood. Apparently characteristic of ankylosing spondylitis blood was a TCR beta motif (under ten highly homologous variants).

Germline trimming cut 5 bases from V and 3 bases from J; bases unmatched to any gene: 8. Germline CDR1 reads SEHNR; CDR2 reads FQNEAQ (reference sequence). The length of the CDR3 is 15 residues. Note on this clonotype: The antigen is undetermined.

Quantitative barcoded 5'-RACE was used to prepare TCR beta libraries. TCRdb processed the 5' RACE reads anew with MiXCR; each CDR3 protein has one entry. This sample yields over 130,000 distinct CDR3 sequences, of which roughly 44% are seen a single time; 13% to 15% belongs to the top ten. The TCR sequence derives from a male donor with ankylosing spondylitis. The V call is TRBV7-9, the J call TRBJ1-2; 8 positions agree with TRBD1. Sequencing used synovial fluid, either unsorted or a sorted T cell fraction (not recorded which). The CDR3 region has the DNA TGTGCCAGCAGCATTTTTAAGACAGGGGACTATGGCTACACCTTC. Protein sequence: CASSIFKTGDYGYTF.